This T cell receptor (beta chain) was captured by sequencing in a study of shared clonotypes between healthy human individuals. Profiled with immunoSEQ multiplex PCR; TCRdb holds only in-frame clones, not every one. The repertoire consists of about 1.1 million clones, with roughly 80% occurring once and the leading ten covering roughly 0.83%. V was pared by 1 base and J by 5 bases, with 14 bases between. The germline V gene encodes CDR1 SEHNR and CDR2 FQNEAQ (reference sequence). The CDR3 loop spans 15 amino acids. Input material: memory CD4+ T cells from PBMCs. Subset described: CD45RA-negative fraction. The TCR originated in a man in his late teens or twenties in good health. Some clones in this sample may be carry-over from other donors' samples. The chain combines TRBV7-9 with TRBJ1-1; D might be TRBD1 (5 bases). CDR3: CASSLGSQGDTEAFF. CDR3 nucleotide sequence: TGTGCCAGCAGCTTAGGTTCGCAGGGTGATACTGAAGCTTTCTTT.